Listed below are T cell receptor beta chains from one sample, sequenced in a study of blood T cell repertoires in COVID-19. Generated by immunoSEQ multiplex PCR, the TCRdb table keeps only in-frame clones and is missing some. Among some 260,000 clones listed, about 85% were seen once. Sequenced: peripheral blood. The receptors shown here come from a man younger than 35 with active or convalescent COVID-19. CDR3s include the opening cysteine and the closing phenylalanine or tryptophan. A D gene is named only where the DNA matches it firmly. Only part of the rows carry a size: once, few, many, or a class if the clone is expanded.

length	J	V	D	size	DNA	CDR3
15	TRBJ1-5	TRBV5-1	NA	once	TGCGCCAGCAGCTGCCGGGACACGGGTCCTCAGCCCCAGCATTTT	CASSCRDTGPQPQHF
16	TRBJ1-5	TRBV28	TRBD1	NA	TGTGCCAGCAGTCCTACCTGGACAGGTCCCCAGTCTTACCAGCATTTT	CASSPTWTGPQSYQHF
13	TRBJ2-1	TRBV10-3	NA	NA	TGTGCCATCAGTGAGTCGAATTCAGATGAGCAGTTCTTC	CAISESNSDEQFF
14	TRBJ2-1	TRBV18	TRBD1	NA	TGTGCCAGCTCACCCGGGACAGCAAACAATGAGCAGTTCTTC	CASSPGTANNEQFF
16	TRBJ2-3	TRBV10-2	TRBD2	NA	TGCGCCAGCAGTGAGGGACTAGCGGGGGGCACAGATACGCAGTATTTT	CASSEGLAGGTDTQYF
22	TRBJ2-4	TRBV10-1	NA	NA	TGCGCCAGCAGTCGGACAGGGGATCCTAGCGGGGGCCCCGATATAGCCAAAAACATTCAGTACTTC	CASSRTGDPSGGPDIAKNIQYF
15	TRBJ2-2	TRBV5-1	NA	NA	TGCGCCAGCAGCTTCGGGGCAACGGGGGCCGGGGAGCTGTTTTTT	CASSFGATGAGELFF
14	TRBJ2-2	TRBV6-5	TRBD1	NA	TGTGCCAGCAGGATGACAGGGGGCTTCGGGGAGCTGTTTTTT	CASRMTGGFGELFF
17	TRBJ1-2	TRBV4-3	NA	once	TGCGCCAGCAGCCAAACTAGGCAGGGGTCTTCTTTCTATGGCTACACCTTC	CASSQTRQGSSFYGYTF
11	TRBJ2-1	TRBV28	NA	NA	TGTGCCAGCAGTTTAAACAGGGAGCAGTTCTTC	CASSLNREQFF